Following are 5 T cell receptor beta chains from one sample sequenced in a study of cytomegalovirus exposure and HLA in healthy donors. The PCR had 60 Vbeta and 13 Jbeta primers. TCRdb's table, derived via immunoSEQ multiplex PCR, lists solely in-frame clones and lacks some. In the table there are around 130,000 clones, 70% to 85% of which are singletons. The sample comprised PBMCs. Receptors originate from a man over 45 in good health and CMV-seronegative.

V usage is TRBV6-1 and J usage is TRBJ2-5; D possibly corresponds to TRBD2 (6 bases). Trimming removed 0 bases at V and 0 bases at J, with 8 bases between. Germline V gene lookup returns CDR1 MNHNS and CDR2 SASEGT. This CDR3 is built from 15 residues. The CDR3 spells CASSEALAYQETQYF. The CDR3 nucleotides are TGTGCCAGCAGTGAAGCGCTAGCGTACCAAGAGACCCAGTACTTC.

The chain joins TRBV6-6 to TRBJ1-1; D unclear. The CDR3 has 14 amino acids. Trimming removed 8 bases at V and 0 bases at J, with 13 bases between. Germline CDR1 reads MNHNY; CDR2 reads SVGAGI (reference sequence). The CDR3 coding sequence is TGTGCCAGCCTGACTCGGTCGATGAACACTGAAGCTTTCTTT. It is translated as CASLTRSMNTEAFF.

This clone appeared a few times. The chain joins TRBV2 to TRBJ1-1, with D unresolved. This CDR3 comprises 14 residues. Germline lookup yields CDR1 SNHLY and CDR2 FYNNEI. Trimming removed 8 bases at V and 1 base at J, with 14 bases between. Written as DNA, the CDR3 is TGTGCCAGCTTGGAACAGTCCCAGAACACTGAAGCTTTCTTT. Residues: CASLEQSQNTEAFF.

The chain links TRBV5-1 to TRBJ2-7, with 8 positions matching TRBD1. Trimming at V came to 8 bases and at J to 2 bases, leaving 12 bases not matched to a gene. The CDR3 covers 15 residues. Germline CDR1 and CDR2: SGHRS and YFSETQ. The CDR3 sequence is CASNVGQGNPYEQYF. CDR3 nucleotides: TGCGCCAGTAACGTAGGACAGGGCAACCCCTACGAGCAGTACTTC. Combining the CDR3 with reference TRBV5-1 and TRBJ2-7 gives the whole variable domain KAGVTQTPRYLIKTRGQQVTLSCSPISGHRSVSWYQQTPGQGLQFLFEYFSETQRNKGNFPGRFSGRQFSNSRSEMNVSTLELGDSALYLCASNVGQGNPYEQYFGPGTRLTVT.

V gene TRBV7-8 combines with J gene TRBJ1-2, with D tentatively TRBD1 (5 bases). Germline CDR1 is SGHVS and CDR2 is FQNEAQ. CDR3 size: 15 residues. The V gene lost 5 bases and the J gene lost 6 bases, with 19 bases spanning the gap. The CDR3 sequence is CASSQMAGSVDGYTF. The CDR3 nucleotides read TGTGCCAGCAGCCAGATGGCAGGGTCAGTTGATGGCTACACCTTC.